The 4 T cell receptor beta chains below were found in one sample sequenced in a study of technical replicates of blood from a few donors. The method was immunoSEQ multiplex PCR; TCRdb's version includes in-frame clones alone and lacks a portion of them. Of about 83,000 clones listed, around 90% are singletons. The sample was T cells isolated from PBMCs. All receptors derive from a human donor in good health.

The V gene is TRBV15, the J gene TRBJ2-7; tentatively, D is TRBD2 (5 bases). There are 19 residues in the CDR3. V was pared by 0 bases and J by 0 bases, with 21 bases between. Per the germline V gene, CDR1 is LNHNV and CDR2 is YYDKDF (reference sequence). The CDR3 DNA follows: TGTGCCACCAGCAGAGATGCCTTTTCTCCGGGGTCGAACTCCTACGAGCAGTACTTC. Translating it yields CATSRDAFSPGSNSYEQYF.

The chain recombines TRBV5-1 with TRBJ2-4; 9 bases align to TRBD2. Germline V gene lookup returns CDR1 SGHRS and CDR2 YFSETQ. The CDR3 totals 16 residues. J gave up 6 bases and V 0 bases, and 7 bases lay outside the gene matches. CDR3 residues: CASSLESSGSVNIQYF. The CDR3 DNA sequence: TGCGCCAGCAGCTTGGAAAGTAGCGGGAGTGTAAACATTCAGTACTTC. The whole variable domain, filled in from reference TRBV5-1 and TRBJ2-4, reads KAGVTQTPRYLIKTRGQQVTLSCSPISGHRSVSWYQQTPGQGLQFLFEYFSETQRNKGNFPGRFSGRQFSNSRSEMNVSTLELGDSALYLCASSLESSGSVNIQYFGAGTRLSVL.

This chain joins TRBV5-1 and TRBJ2-7; TRBD1 agrees at 8 bases. Germline CDR1 reads SGHRS; CDR2 reads YFSETQ. This CDR3 has 14 residues. After removal of 0 bases from V and 12 bases from J, the junction contained 11 bases not matched to a gene. For the CDR3, the DNA is TGCGCCAGCAGCTTGGCCGGACAGGGTTCCTCCTGGTACTTC. Translated: CASSLAGQGSSWYF.

The V gene is TRBV28, the J gene TRBJ1-5, with 9 nucleotides matching TRBD1. V lost 2 bases to trimming and J lost 4 bases; unmatched junction nucleotides: 6. Germline V gene lookup returns CDR1 MDHEN and CDR2 SYDVKM. The CDR3 is 16 residues long. The CDR3 DNA follows: TGTGCCAGCAGTTTACCGGGGACAGGGAGGAATCAGCCCCAGCATTTT. This gives the protein CASSLPGTGRNQPQHF.